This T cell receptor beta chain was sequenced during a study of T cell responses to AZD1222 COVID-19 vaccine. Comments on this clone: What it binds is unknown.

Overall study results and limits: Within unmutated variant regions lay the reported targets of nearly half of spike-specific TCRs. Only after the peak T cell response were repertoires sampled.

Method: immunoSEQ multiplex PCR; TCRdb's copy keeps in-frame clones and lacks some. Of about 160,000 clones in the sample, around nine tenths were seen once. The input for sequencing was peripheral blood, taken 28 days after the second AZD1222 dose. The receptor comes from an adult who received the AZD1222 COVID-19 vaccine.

CDR3 amino acids: CSFGTSGEPDNEQFF. The CDR3, as DNA: TGCAGCTTCGGGACTAGCGGGGAACCTGACAATGAGCAGTTCTTC. The gene calls are TRBV29-1 and TRBJ2-1, with 13 bases aligning to TRBD2. The germline gives CDR1 SQVTM, CDR2 ANQGSEA. Trimming removed 8 bases from V and 5 bases from J; junction bases left unmatched: 9. The CDR3 runs to 15 residues.